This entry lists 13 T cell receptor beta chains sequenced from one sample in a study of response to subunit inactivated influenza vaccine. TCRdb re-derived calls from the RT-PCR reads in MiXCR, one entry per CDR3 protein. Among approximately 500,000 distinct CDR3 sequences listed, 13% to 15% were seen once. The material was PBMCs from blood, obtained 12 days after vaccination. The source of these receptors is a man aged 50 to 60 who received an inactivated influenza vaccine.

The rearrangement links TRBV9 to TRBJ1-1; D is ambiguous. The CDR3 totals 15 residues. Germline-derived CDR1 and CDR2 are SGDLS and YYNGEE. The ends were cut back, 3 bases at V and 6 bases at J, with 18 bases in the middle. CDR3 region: CASSAVRGKAAEAFF. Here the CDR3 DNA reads TGTGCCAGCAGCGCGGTCCGGGGAAAGGCAGCTGAAGCTTTCTTT.

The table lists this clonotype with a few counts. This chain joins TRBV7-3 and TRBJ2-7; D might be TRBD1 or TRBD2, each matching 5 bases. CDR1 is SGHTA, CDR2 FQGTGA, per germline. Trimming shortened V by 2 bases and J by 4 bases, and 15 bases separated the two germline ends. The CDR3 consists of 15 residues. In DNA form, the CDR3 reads TGTGCCAGCAGCTTACGGGACGGCTGGAATTACGAGCAGTACTTC. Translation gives CASSLRDGWNYEQYF. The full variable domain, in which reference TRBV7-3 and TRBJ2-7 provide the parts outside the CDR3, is GAGVSQTPSNKVTEKGKYVELRCDPISGHTALYWYRQSLGQGPEFLIYFQGTGAADDSGLPNDRFFAVRPEGSVSTLKIQRTERGDSAVYLCASSLRDGWNYEQYFGPGTRLTVT.

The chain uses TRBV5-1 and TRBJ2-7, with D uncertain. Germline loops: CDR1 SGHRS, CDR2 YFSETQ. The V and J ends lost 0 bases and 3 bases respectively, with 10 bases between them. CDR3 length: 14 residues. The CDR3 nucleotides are TGCGCCAGCAGCTTGGATGGCAGACTCTACGAGCAGTACTTC. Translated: CASSLDGRLYEQYF.

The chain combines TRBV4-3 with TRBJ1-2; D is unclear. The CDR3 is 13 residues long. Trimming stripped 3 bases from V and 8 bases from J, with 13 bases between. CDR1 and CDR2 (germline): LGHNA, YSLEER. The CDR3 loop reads CASSQMTRGGYTF. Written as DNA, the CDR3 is TGCGCCAGCAGCCAGATGACGAGAGGGGGCTACACCTTC.

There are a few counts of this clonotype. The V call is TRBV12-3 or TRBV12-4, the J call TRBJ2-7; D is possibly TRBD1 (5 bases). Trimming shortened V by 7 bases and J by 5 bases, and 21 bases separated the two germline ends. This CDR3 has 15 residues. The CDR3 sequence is CASNYEAKGIHEQYF. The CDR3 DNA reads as TGTGCCAGCAATTACGAGGCGAAGGGGATACACGAGCAGTACTTC.

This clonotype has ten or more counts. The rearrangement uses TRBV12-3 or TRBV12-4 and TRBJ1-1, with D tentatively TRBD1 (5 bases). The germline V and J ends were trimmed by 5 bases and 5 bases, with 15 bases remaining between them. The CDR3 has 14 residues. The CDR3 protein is CASSRRQMGTEAFF. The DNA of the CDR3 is TGTGCCAGCAGTCGGAGACAGATGGGGACTGAAGCTTTCTTT.

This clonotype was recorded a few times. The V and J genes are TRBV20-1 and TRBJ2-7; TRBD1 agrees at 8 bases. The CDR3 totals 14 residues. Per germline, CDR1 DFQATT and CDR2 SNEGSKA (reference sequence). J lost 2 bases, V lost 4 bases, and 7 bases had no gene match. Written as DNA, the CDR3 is TGCAGTGCTATAGACGGGACAGGAACCTACGAGCAGTACTTC. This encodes CSAIDGTGTYEQYF.

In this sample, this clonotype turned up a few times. CDR3 residues: CASSLTGGLNEKLFF. CDR3 sequence (DNA): TGCGCCAGCAGCTTGACAGGGGGATTGAATGAAAAACTGTTTTTT. The chain uses TRBV5-1 and TRBJ1-4; the match to TRBD1 covers 8 bases. Unmatched junction bases numbered 4, after V lost 1 base and J lost 5 bases. Germline CDR1 and CDR2: SGHRS and YFSETQ. The CDR3 is 15 residues long.

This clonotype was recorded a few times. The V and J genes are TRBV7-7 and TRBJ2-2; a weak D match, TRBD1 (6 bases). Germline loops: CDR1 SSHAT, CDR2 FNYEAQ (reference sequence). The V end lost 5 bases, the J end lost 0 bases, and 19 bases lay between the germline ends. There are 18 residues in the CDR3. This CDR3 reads CASSKDVSRGPNTGELFF. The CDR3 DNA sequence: TGTGCCAGCAGCAAAGATGTTAGCAGGGGCCCGAACACCGGGGAGCTGTTTTTT.

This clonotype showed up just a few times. The CDR3 loop reads CSVAPLAGASNTGELFF. CDR3 bases: TGCAGCGTTGCCCCACTAGCGGGAGCCTCGAACACCGGGGAGCTGTTTTTT. V and J are TRBV29-1 and TRBJ2-2, with 11 bases identical to TRBD2. CDR1 and CDR2 from the germline V gene are SQVTM and ANQGSEA. The length of the CDR3 is 17 residues. The V segment lost 4 bases and the J segment 0 bases; nucleotides outside the gene matches: 7.

The CDR3 is CASSQETGGRRAFF. For the CDR3, the DNA is TGTGCCAGCAGCCAAGAGACAGGGGGACGACGAGCTTTCTTT. The chain couples TRBV14 to TRBJ1-1; 9 positions match TRBD1. Unmatched junction bases numbered 6, after V lost 0 bases and J lost 10 bases. This CDR3 has 14 residues. Germline V gene sequence: CDR1 SGHDN, CDR2 FVKESK.

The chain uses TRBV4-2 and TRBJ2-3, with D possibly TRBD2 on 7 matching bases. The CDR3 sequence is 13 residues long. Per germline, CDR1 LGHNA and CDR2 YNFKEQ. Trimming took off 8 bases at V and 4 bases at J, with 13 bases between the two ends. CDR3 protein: CASGRGAPDTQYF. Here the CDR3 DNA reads TGTGCCAGCGGCCGGGGGGCCCCAGATACGCAGTATTTT.

DNA for the CDR3: TGTGCCAGCAGCTTAGCTCTTTCTCCAGGGGGCGCGGGTGGCTACACCTTC. Amino acid sequence: CASSLALSPGGAGGYTF. The V gene is TRBV11-2, the J gene TRBJ1-2; TRBD1 matches 8 bases. Germline loops: CDR1 SGHAT, CDR2 FQNNGV. V lost 1 base and J lost 7; bases outside the gene matches: 14. The CDR3 consists of 17 residues.